This entry concerns a single T cell receptor beta chain. These data come from a study of cytotoxic CD8 clonotypes in ibrutinib-treated CLL. Germline assignment: CDR1 MDHEN and CDR2 SYDVKM. Trimming stripped 2 bases from V and 7 bases from J, with 12 bases between. This CDR3 spans 13 amino acids. Produced via immunoSEQ multiplex PCR; TCRdb's table is partial and in-frame only. The data hold about 28,000 clones, with roughly 57% observed a single time. The sample here was PBMCs, taken before ibrutinib treatment. The chain carries TRBV28 and TRBJ2-7, with D unresolved. The origin of this receptor is a human donor with chronic lymphocytic leukemia. This chain's CDR3 is CASSLSLEGEQYF. CDR3 DNA sequence: TGTGCCAGCAGTTTAAGCCTGGAAGGGGAGCAGTACTTC.